This T cell receptor beta chain appears in the sequencing data of a study of chemoradiotherapy in HPV16-positive cancers. The CDR3 has 13 residues. Trimming at V came to 10 bases and at J to 6 bases, leaving 6 bases not matched to a gene. Germline CDR1 reads MNHNS; CDR2 reads SASEGT. This clone was counted a few times. The antigen remains unidentified. TCRdb keeps only in-frame clones here, not all; method: immunoSEQ multiplex PCR. The sample lists roughly 17,000 clones; 90% were seen once. General observations from the study: Candidate HPV-specific clones and E7-related TCR motifs grew in tumor during treatment.

The chain combines TRBV6-1 with TRBJ1-6; the match to TRBD1 covers 7 bases. The sequence was obtained from a human donor with HPV-associated anogenital cancer. Source: blood, taken from a patient who underwent chemoradiotherapy. CDR3 DNA: TGTGCCACCAAGGAGGGGGCTAATTCACCCCTCCACTTT. It specifies CATKEGANSPLHF.